The sequence of this T cell receptor beta chain was determined in a study of cytomegalovirus exposure and HLA in healthy donors. In the case of this clone: What it binds is unknown.

Notes on the study in general: It is likely that the observed cluster of highly shared sequence variants was a sequencing artifact. A later analysis showed TCR association rates differing by HLA locus, peaking at DRB1 and lowest at HLA-C. Later on, a genetic analysis was performed. It linked a missense variant in DCLRE1C with V- and J-gene trimming of TCR beta.

This CDR3 has 14 amino acids. Trimming removed 8 bases from V and 3 bases from J, with 17 bases in between. Germline values: CDR1 MNHNS, CDR2 SASEGT. Primers included in the PCR were 60 Vbeta and 13 Jbeta primers. Clones were read by immunoSEQ multiplex PCR, and TCRdb kept only the in-frame ones, dropping some. Among roughly 150,000 clones, around two thirds were seen once, and the ten largest hold around 9.3%. The source material was PBMCs. This TCR was recovered from a man aged 25 to 40 in good health and CMV-seropositive. This chain uses TRBV6-1 with TRBJ2-7; TRBD1 is a possible D gene (8 bases). CDR3 sequence (DNA): TGTGCCAGCCTCCGGACAGGGAGGGACTACGAGCAGTACTTC. Its protein is CASLRTGRDYEQYF.